Presented here are 14 T cell receptor beta chains from one specimen sequenced in a study of long-term antiretroviral therapy in people with HIV. Survey-level resolution applied to immunoSEQ assay v3.0. Assay: immunoSEQ multiplex PCR; the TCRdb copy retains only in-frame clones and omits some. The sample records over 20,000 clones, about 90% being singletons. The sample was unsorted PBMCs, taken 2.6 years after starting antiretroviral therapy. The receptor source for this set is a woman between 45 and 65 years old with HIV.

This clone was counted only a few times. The chain combines TRBV7-2 with TRBJ1-5, with TRBD1 matching 10 bases. The CDR3 sequence is 15 residues long. V was clipped by 5 bases and J by 5 bases; unmatched bases: 6. The V gene's germline CDR1 is SGHTA and CDR2 FQGNSA. CDR3 coding DNA: TGTGCCAGCAGCCAGACAGGGGGCGGCGATCAGCCCCAGCATTTT. It is translated as CASSQTGGGDQPQHF.

This chain uses TRBV2 with TRBJ1-1; weak D call: TRBD1 (5 bases). CDR1 is SNHLY, CDR2 FYNNEI, per germline. V shed 7 bases and J shed 1 base, with 10 bases lying between them. The CDR3 runs 13 residues. In nucleotides, the CDR3 is TGTGCCAGCATGGGGACGCCGAACACTGAAGCTTTCTTT. Protein sequence: CASMGTPNTEAFF.

The chain employs TRBV20-1 and TRBJ1-1; D not certain. Trimming took 5 bases from V and 2 from J, leaving 6 bases between them. The CDR3 consists of 11 residues. Germline V gene data show CDR1 as DFQATT and CDR2 as SNEGSKA (reference sequence). CDR3 protein: CSAHGNTEAFF. CDR3 in DNA: TGCAGTGCTCACGGTAACACTGAAGCTTTCTTT.

V and J are TRBV6-1 and TRBJ2-7, with D perhaps matching TRBD1 (5 bases). Trimming pared 2 bases from V and 2 bases from J, leaving 10 bases between. This CDR3 comprises 14 residues. Germline CDR1 reads MNHNS; CDR2 reads SASEGT. The CDR3 nucleotides are TGTGCCAGCAGTGAAAGGGCAGGGACCTACGAGCAGTACTTC. Its protein is CASSERAGTYEQYF.

The chain couples TRBV9 to TRBJ2-3, with 13 bases matching TRBD2. The CDR3 is 16 amino acids. V lost 2 bases, J lost 3 bases, and 3 bases stayed unmatched. The germline V gene encodes CDR1 SGDLS and CDR2 YYNGEE. CDR3 in amino acids: CASSVTSGRGTDTQYF. The DNA of the CDR3 is TGTGCCAGCAGCGTCACTAGCGGGAGGGGGACAGATACGCAGTATTTT.

The rearrangement links TRBV10-3 to TRBJ2-7; D remains unclear. Deletions cut 1 base from V and 0 bases from J, with 1 base between. The CDR3 spans 12 residues. Germline assignment: CDR1 ENHRY and CDR2 SYGVKD. The CDR3, as DNA: TGTGCCATCAGTGAGTACTCCTACGAGCAGTACTTC. It translates to CAISEYSYEQYF.

The rearrangement uses TRBV7-2 and TRBJ2-3; TRBD1 matches at 9 bases. Germline CDR1 reads SGHTA; CDR2 reads FQGNSA. The V segment lost 3 bases and the J segment 5 bases; nucleotides outside the gene matches: 9. The CDR3 spans 16 residues. Here the CDR3 reads CASSLHRGLVRDTQYF. CDR3 DNA: TGTGCCAGCAGCTTGCACAGGGGGCTGGTTAGAGATACGCAGTATTTT.

This chain joins TRBV19 and TRBJ2-1, with TRBD2 identical over 10 bases. The germline CDR1 and CDR2 sequences are LNHDA and SQIVND (reference sequence). The CDR3 runs to 15 residues. After removal of 5 bases from V and 3 bases from J, the junction contained 4 bases not matched to a gene. In nucleotides, the CDR3 is TGTGCCAGTAGTTTAGCGGGAGGTCTCTACAATGAGCAGTTCTTC. Translation: CASSLAGGLYNEQFF. Full variable domain (outside the CDR3, taken from reference TRBV19 and TRBJ2-1): DGGITQSPKYLFRKEGQNVTLSCEQNLNHDAMYWYRQDPGQGLRLIYYSQIVNDFQKGDIAEGYSVSREKKESFPLTVTSAQKNPTAFYLCASSLAGGLYNEQFFGPGTRLTVL.

Only one count was recorded for this clone. This chain joins TRBV9 and TRBJ2-7, with 7 bases identical to TRBD2. V gave up 0 bases and J gave up 0 bases; unmatched junction bases: 3. The CDR3 is 15 amino acids. CDR1 is SGDLS and CDR2 is YYNGEE in the germline V gene. CDR3 bases: TGTGCCAGCAGCGTAGCCAGCGGGGTCTCCTACGAGCAGTACTTC. Translated: CASSVASGVSYEQYF.

The chain employs TRBV28 and TRBJ2-5; unclear D gene. CDR1 and CDR2 from the germline V gene are MDHEN and SYDVKM. The CDR3 sequence is 11 residues long. V was shortened by 7 bases and J by 5 bases, with 8 bases between the two germline ends. CDR3 amino acids: CASKGWETQYF. As DNA, the CDR3 is TGTGCCAGCAAGGGCTGGGAGACCCAGTACTTC. The full variable domain, in which reference TRBV28 and TRBJ2-5 provide the parts outside the CDR3, is DVKVTQSSRYLVKRTGEKVFLECVQDMDHENMFWYRQDPGLGLRLIYFSYDVKMKEKGDIPEGYSVSREKKERFSLILESASTNQTSMYLCASKGWETQYFGPGTRLLVL.

J is TRBJ2-2 and V is TRBV7-9, with D possibly TRBD2 on 6 matching bases. This CDR3 has 15 amino acids. V dropped 5 bases and J dropped 0 bases, with 10 bases sitting between them. CDR1 and CDR2 from the germline V gene are SEHNR and FQNEAQ (reference sequence). The chain's CDR3 is CASSNGGPNTGELFF. The CDR3 nucleotides read TGTGCCAGCAGCAACGGGGGACCGAACACCGGGGAGCTGTTTTTT.

The chain recombines TRBV6-5 with TRBJ2-7, with D perhaps assigned TRBD1 or TRBD2 (5 bases each). The CDR3 consists of 14 residues. Germline V gene lookup returns CDR1 MNHEY and CDR2 SVGAGI. The ends were cut back, 0 bases at V and 3 bases at J, with 9 bases in the middle. CDR3 region: CASSYSGTHYEQYF. Here the CDR3 DNA reads TGTGCCAGCAGTTACTCCGGGACCCACTACGAGCAGTACTTC.

This chain links TRBV5-4 with TRBJ2-3; possibly TRBD2 for D (6 bases). Trimming pared 7 bases from V and 3 bases from J, leaving 18 bases between. Per the germline V gene, CDR1 is SGHNT and CDR2 is YYREEE (reference sequence). This CDR3 spans 15 amino acids. CDR3 in DNA: TGTGCCAGCTTTGATGGGGGGTTAGGGACAGATACGCAGTATTTT. Residues: CASFDGGLGTDTQYF. The full variable domain, its missing parts supplied by reference TRBV5-4 and TRBJ2-3, is ETGVTQSPTHLIKTRGQQVTLRCSSQSGHNTVSWYQQALGQGPQFIFQYYREEENGRGNFPPRFSGLQFPNYSSELNVNALELDDSALYLCASFDGGLGTDTQYFGPGTRLTVL.

This clone has a single count. The junction differs from germline at one of its ends, possibly a read error. This chain connects TRBV11-2 to TRBJ2-5; D not certain. Germline CDR1 and CDR2: SGHAT and FQNNGV. CDR3 length equals 15 residues. CDR3 residues: CASSLRLQIQESQYF. For the CDR3, the DNA is TGTGCCAGCAGCTTAAGGTTACAGATCCAAGAGTCCCAGTACTTC.